Listed here are 30 T cell receptor beta chains from one sample, sequenced in a study of prognosis after radiotherapy for stage I lung cancer. Two rounds of multiplex PCR amplified TCR beta CDR3 from genomic DNA. Gene-specific TRBV and TRBJ primers were used in PCR round one. TCRdb passed the multiplex PCR reads through MiXCR, listing each CDR3 protein once. The sample yields fewer than 15,000 distinct CDR3 sequences, roughly 43% seen once. The specimen comprised PBMCs, sampled before or after stereotactic body radiation therapy (not recorded which). The receptors come from a donor of 50 years or more with non-small cell lung cancer.

This clonotype showed up many times. The chain employs TRBV30 and TRBJ2-2; 7 bases are shared with TRBD2. Germline lookup yields CDR1 GTSNPN and CDR2 SVGIG (reference sequence). The CDR3 covers 14 residues. V trimming: 2 bases; J trimming: 6 bases; junction bases outside the gene matches: 6. This CDR3 is CAWSLTSRPGELFF. CDR3 DNA: TGTGCCTGGAGTTTGACTAGCCGTCCCGGGGAGCTGTTTTTT.

This clonotype was recorded at least ten times. The chain is built from TRBV9 and TRBJ2-7, with a possible D match to TRBD1 (6 bases). This CDR3 is built from 14 residues. Germline CDR1 is SGDLS and CDR2 is YYNGEE. V was shortened by 4 bases and J by 4 bases, with 15 bases between the two germline ends. The CDR3 loop reads CASSPTGQSYEQYF. As DNA, the CDR3 is TGTGCCAGCAGCCCTACAGGACAGTCGTACGAGCAGTACTTC.

This clonotype was counted a single time. This chain links TRBV6-5 with TRBJ1-1; D uncertain. Deletions cut 4 bases from V and 8 bases from J, with 23 bases between. Germline CDR1 is MNHEY and CDR2 is SVGAGI. This CDR3 contains 16 residues. In nucleotides, the CDR3 is TGTGCCAGCAGTTTAATACTAAAGCCCAACCGTAGGGAAGCTTTCTTT. This encodes CASSLILKPNRREAFF.

To note about this clonotype: One junction end does not reproduce the germline sequence, and a read error may be involved. The rearrangement links TRBV27 to TRBJ1-2; tentatively, D is TRBD1 (5 bases). CDR1 and CDR2 (germline): MNHEY, SMNVEV (reference sequence). The CDR3 extends over 15 amino acids. CDR3 sequence (DNA): TGTGCCAGCATTTCCGGGGGACGCCCCGACTATGCCTACACCTTC. Translating it yields CASISGGRPDYAYTF.

This clonotype appeared many times. The V gene is TRBV28, the J gene TRBJ1-1, with TRBD1 matching 7 bases. V lost 6 bases and J lost 6; bases outside the gene matches: 13. The germline gives CDR1 MDHEN, CDR2 SYDVKM. This CDR3 has 15 residues. In nucleotides, the CDR3 is TGTGCCAGCAGCCGGCGGGGGCAGGGGGGTCCTGAAGCTTTCTTT. Translation gives CASSRRGQGGPEAFF.

Ten or more counts support this clonotype. The chain couples TRBV2 to TRBJ1-1; unclear D gene. This CDR3 spans 13 amino acids. From germline, CDR1 is SNHLY and CDR2 FYNNEI. Deletions cut 8 bases from V and 5 bases from J, with 15 bases between. CDR3 amino acids: CASSVQVNTEAFF. The CDR3 DNA follows: TGTGCCAGCTCGGTTCAGGTTAATACTGAAGCTTTCTTT. Full variable domain (remainder filled in from reference TRBV2 and TRBJ1-1): EPEVTQTPSHQVTQMGQEVILRCVPISNHLYFYWYRQILGQKVEFLVSFYNNEISEKSEIFDDQFSVERPDGSNFTLKIRSTKLEDSAMYFCASSVQVNTEAFFGQGTRLTVV.

This clonotype came up many times. This chain connects TRBV11-2 to TRBJ1-2; 9 nucleotides line up with TRBD1. The germline CDR1 and CDR2 sequences are SGHAT and FQNNGV. The CDR3 contains 16 residues. Germline trimming cut 0 bases from V and 3 bases from J; bases unmatched to any gene: 5. This chain's CDR3 is CASSLDGTGNYYGYTF. The CDR3 DNA sequence: TGTGCCAGCAGCTTAGACGGGACAGGGAACTACTATGGCTACACCTTC.

In this sample, this clonotype is medium-sized (0.01 to 0.1%). The V call is TRBV27, the J call TRBJ2-7; 9 positions match TRBD2. The trim removed 3 bases at V and 1 base at J, leaving 19 bases unmatched. CDR3 length: 20 amino acids. Germline V gene sequence: CDR1 MNHEY, CDR2 SMNVEV (reference sequence). CDR3 nucleotides: TGTGCCAGCAGTTTCGCCTTAGCGGGAGATTCCGCCCTTCCGTCCTACGAGCAGTACTTC. It specifies CASSFALAGDSALPSYEQYF.

The table lists this clonotype with many counts. The rearrangement links TRBV10-3 to TRBJ1-5, with D unresolved. Germline-derived CDR1 and CDR2 are ENHRY and SYGVKD. The CDR3 length is 13 residues. The V and J ends lost 2 bases and 7 bases respectively, with 9 bases between them. CDR3 residues: CAISEGFDQPQHF. The CDR3 coding sequence is TGTGCCATCAGTGAGGGGTTCGACCAGCCCCAGCATTTT.

The CDR3 loop is CASSLGGNLDEQYF. DNA for the CDR3: TGCGCCAGCAGCTTGGGTGGGAACCTTGACGAGCAGTACTTC. The genes are TRBV5-1 and TRBJ2-7, with D uncertain. Trimming took off 0 bases at V and 5 bases at J, with 12 bases between the two ends. The CDR3 length is 14 residues. The germline gives CDR1 SGHRS, CDR2 YFSETQ.

This clonotype appeared many times. The J gene is TRBJ2-1, the V gene TRBV7-9; TRBD1 matches 11 bases. Germline V gives CDR1 SEHNR, CDR2 FQNEAQ (reference sequence). The CDR3 covers 15 residues. Unmatched junction bases numbered 5, after V lost 7 bases and J lost 3 bases. CDR3 coding DNA: TGTGCCAGCATCCACGGGACAGGGGGCTACAATGAGCAGTTCTTC. Its translation is CASIHGTGGYNEQFF.

This clonotype occurred many times. The chain is built from TRBV6-5 and TRBJ2-1; 7 positions agree with TRBD1. J lost 16 bases, V lost 0 bases, and 15 bases had no gene match. Germline lookup yields CDR1 MNHEY and CDR2 SVGAGI. CDR3 length: 15 amino acids. CDR3 sequence reads: CASSYSRTGVIRRFF. CDR3 in DNA: TGTGCCAGCAGTTACTCCCGGACAGGAGTAATAAGAAGATTCTTC.

This clonotype was recorded many times. Here the CDR3 DNA reads TGCAGTGCTAGAGATTGGGGACAGGGGGCGTTGGGCACAGATACGCAGTATTTT. Amino acid sequence: CSARDWGQGALGTDTQYF. The chain recombines TRBV20-1 with TRBJ2-3; 12 bases are shared with TRBD1. Germline values: CDR1 DFQATT, CDR2 SNEGSKA (reference sequence). V trimming: 0 bases; J trimming: 1 base; junction bases outside the gene matches: 8. This CDR3 has 18 amino acids.

This clonotype was seen many times. This chain connects TRBV5-6 to TRBJ1-5; the D is unclear. The CDR3 sequence is 12 residues long. V was trimmed by 3 bases and J by 9 bases, leaving 10 bases between them. Germline CDR1 SGHDT, CDR2 YYEEEE. This CDR3 reads CASSSESGPQHF. The CDR3 DNA is TGTGCCAGCAGCTCTGAGTCTGGGCCCCAGCATTTT.

This clonotype was counted ten times or more. The CDR3 here is CASSSQGEETQYF. DNA for the CDR3: TGCGCCAGCAGCTCCCAGGGAGAAGAGACCCAGTACTTC. The chain combines TRBV5-1 with TRBJ2-5; D might be TRBD1 or TRBD2, each matching 5 bases. Germline values: CDR1 SGHRS, CDR2 YFSETQ. There are 13 residues in the CDR3. V shed 3 bases and J shed 3 bases, with 9 bases lying between them.

Points on this clonotype: Given a much more abundant clone one base away, this may be a read error. The chain links TRBV6-1 to TRBJ1-5; tentatively, D is TRBD1 (5 bases). Germline CDR1 reads MNHNS; CDR2 reads SASEGT. This CDR3 has 13 residues. The CDR3 sequence is CAGGGVEGQPQHF. The CDR3 nucleotides read TGTGCGGGGGGGGGTGTGGAGGGTCAGCCCCAGCATTTT.

This clonotype is medium-sized by share. J is TRBJ2-1 and V is TRBV6-1, with D possibly being TRBD2 (7 bases). Germline CDR1 and CDR2: MNHNS and SASEGT. V lost 6 bases and J lost 8, with 20 bases in between. The CDR3 consists of 15 residues. CDR3 DNA: TGTGCCAGCAGGGGACAAGGGACTAATTTCTATGAGCAGTTCTTC. Translating gives CASRGQGTNFYEQFF.

In this sample, this clonotype turned up many times. The chain joins TRBV20-1 to TRBJ2-7; 15 nucleotides line up with TRBD2. There are 17 residues in the CDR3. Looked up from germline, CDR1 is DFQATT and CDR2 is SNEGSKA (reference sequence). V lost 3 bases, J lost 0 bases, and 6 bases stayed unmatched. In DNA, the CDR3 is TGCAGTGCTAGGGGACTAGCGGGAGGAGATAGCTCCTACGAGCAGTACTTC. Translation: CSARGLAGGDSSYEQYF.

Ten or more counts support this clonotype. The chain employs TRBV24-1 and TRBJ2-2; D is possibly TRBD1 (5 bases). Germline CDR1 reads KGHDR; CDR2 reads SFDVKD. Between the trimmed V and J ends, which lost 8 bases and 1 base, there was a span of 19 bases. The CDR3 covers 17 residues. The CDR3 DNA sequence: TGTGCCACCAATGACCCCCCCGGGCAGGGGAACACCGGGGAGCTGTTTTTT. It yields the protein CATNDPPGQGNTGELFF.

For this clonotype: At one end the junction does not follow the germline gene, possibly because of a read error. This rearrangement joins TRBV27 to TRBJ2-2, with D possibly being TRBD2 (7 bases). This CDR3 has 16 amino acids. Germline V gene sequence: CDR1 MNHEY, CDR2 SMNVEV (reference sequence). CDR3 in amino acids: CASSPRGLEGAGGLFF. CDR3 in DNA: TGTGCCAGCAGTCCGCGGGGGCTAGAGGGAGCCGGGGGGCTGTTTTTT.

This clonotype showed up many times. The chain has TRBV6-2 or TRBV6-3 and TRBJ2-3, with D maybe TRBD1 (6 bases). Trimming shortened V by 4 bases and J by 7 bases, and 12 bases separated the two germline ends. Germline values: CDR1 MNHEY, CDR2 SVGEGT. This CDR3 comprises 13 residues. CDR3: CASSSGGANTQYF. The CDR3, as DNA: TGTGCCAGCAGTTCTGGGGGCGCGAATACGCAGTATTTT.

As for this clonotype: This could be a read error, since a much larger clone is one nucleotide away. The rearrangement uses TRBV6-4 and TRBJ2-1; D is unresolved. This CDR3 comprises 16 residues. The V gene lost 6 bases and the J gene lost 5 bases, with 20 bases spanning the gap. CDR1 MRHNA and CDR2 SNTAGT come from the germline V gene. Here the CDR3 reads CASRDTARRLNNEQFF. Written as DNA, the CDR3 is TGTGCCAGCAGAGACACGGCTAGACGTTTGAACAATGAGCAGTTCTTC.

This chain connects TRBV7-3 to TRBJ1-1, with D possibly matching TRBD1 (6 bases). This CDR3 is built from 18 residues. Germline values: CDR1 SGHTA, CDR2 FQGTGA. The V end was cut by 1 base, the J end by 6 bases, with 24 bases between. The CDR3 nucleotides are TGTGCCAGCAGCTTAAAAGCGGGCCACAGGGAAGGGGAACCTGAAGCTTTCTTT. It codes for CASSLKAGHREGEPEAFF.

V and J are TRBV11-3 and TRBJ2-1; 13 bases agree with TRBD2. The CDR3 length is 14 residues. After removal of 5 bases from V and 11 bases from J, the junction contained 6 bases not matched to a gene. Germline lookup yields CDR1 SGHNT and CDR2 YENEEA. The CDR3 coding sequence is TGTGCCAGCAGCCCCCGGACTAGCGGGAGAAAGCAGTTCTTC. Amino acid sequence: CASSPRTSGRKQFF.

This clonotype was seen only a few times. One junction end disagrees with the germline gene, perhaps due to a read error. The chain has TRBV10-3 and TRBJ2-7; TRBD1 agrees at 8 bases. The CDR3 consists of 14 residues. The V gene's germline CDR1 is ENHRY and CDR2 SYGVKD. This CDR3 is CAISDPGTGAERYF. CDR3 sequence (DNA): TGTGCCATCAGTGACCCCGGGACAGGTGCCGAGCGGTACTTC.

In its sample, this clonotype is medium-sized. The rearrangement links TRBV7-9 to TRBJ2-1; D remains unclear. The CDR3 is 14 residues long. Germline CDR1 and CDR2: SEHNR and FQNEAQ (reference sequence). V lost 4 bases, J lost 2 bases, and 9 bases lay in between. The CDR3, as DNA: TGTGCCAGCAGCTCCCCCCGGGCCTACAATGAGCAGTTCTTC. It is translated as CASSSPRAYNEQFF.

By share, this clonotype ranks as medium-sized. The J gene is TRBJ1-5, the V gene TRBV6-2 or TRBV6-3, with 9 nucleotides matching TRBD1. The junction had 2 bases not matched to a gene; V was cut back by 6 bases and J by 5 bases. The germline V gene has CDR1 MNHEY and CDR2 SVGEGT. The CDR3 has 13 amino acids. CDR3 DNA: TGTGCCAGCAGGCGGACAGGGGATCAGCCCCAGCATTTT. This gives the protein CASRRTGDQPQHF.

The chain links TRBV14 to TRBJ2-7; TRBD1 agrees at 9 bases. V dropped 0 bases and J dropped 2; count of bases not matched to a gene: 8. CDR1 is SGHDN and CDR2 is FVKESK in the germline V gene. This CDR3 region has 17 residues. CDR3 amino acids: CASSQDRQGGMTYEQYF. The CDR3 DNA reads TGTGCCAGCAGCCAAGATAGACAGGGGGGAATGACCTACGAGCAGTACTTC.

This clonotype was found many times. The chain has TRBV28 and TRBJ2-7, with D perhaps TRBD1 (5 bases). This CDR3 contains 13 residues. With 8 bases removed from V and 1 base from J, the gap between germline ends came to 12 bases. Germline V lookup: CDR1 MDHEN, CDR2 SYDVKM. CDR3 region: CASFSDSSYEQYF. The CDR3 DNA reads TGTGCCAGCTTTTCAGACAGTTCCTACGAGCAGTACTTC.

Judged by abundance, this clonotype is medium-sized. The chain is built from TRBV20-1 and TRBJ2-3; TRBD2 agrees at 12 bases. The CDR3 spans 19 residues. Trimming removed 6 bases from V and 4 bases from J; junction bases left unmatched: 20. Germline V gives CDR1 DFQATT, CDR2 SNEGSKA (reference sequence). In DNA form, the CDR3 reads TGCAGTGCCCAACGTGTATTTCCTAGCGGGGGGGCCCGGTCAGATACGCAGTATTTT. The encoded protein is CSAQRVFPSGGARSDTQYF.